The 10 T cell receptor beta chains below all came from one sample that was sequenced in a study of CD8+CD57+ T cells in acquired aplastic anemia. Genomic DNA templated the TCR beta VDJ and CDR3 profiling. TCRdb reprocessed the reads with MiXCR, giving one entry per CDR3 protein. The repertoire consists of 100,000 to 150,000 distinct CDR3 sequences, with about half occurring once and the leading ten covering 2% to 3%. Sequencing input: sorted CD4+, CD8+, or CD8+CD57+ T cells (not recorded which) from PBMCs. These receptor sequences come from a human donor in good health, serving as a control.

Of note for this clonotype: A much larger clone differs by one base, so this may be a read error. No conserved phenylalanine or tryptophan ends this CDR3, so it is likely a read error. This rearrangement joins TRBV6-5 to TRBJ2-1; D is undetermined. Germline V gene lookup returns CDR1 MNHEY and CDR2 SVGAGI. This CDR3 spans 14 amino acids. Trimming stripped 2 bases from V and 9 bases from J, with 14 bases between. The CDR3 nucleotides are TGTGCCAGCAGTTACAGGGTATATATCAGTGAGCAGTTCCTC. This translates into CASSYRVYISEQFL.

Here the CDR3 reads CASSIGGAGDTQYF. The DNA for the CDR3 is TGTGCCAGTAGTATTGGGGGGGCGGGAGATACGCAGTATTTT. The V gene is TRBV19, the J gene TRBJ2-3; perhaps TRBD2 as D (7 bases). Germline V lookup: CDR1 LNHDA, CDR2 SQIVND (reference sequence). This CDR3 comprises 14 residues. Trimming took off 3 bases at V and 5 bases at J, with 12 bases between the two ends.

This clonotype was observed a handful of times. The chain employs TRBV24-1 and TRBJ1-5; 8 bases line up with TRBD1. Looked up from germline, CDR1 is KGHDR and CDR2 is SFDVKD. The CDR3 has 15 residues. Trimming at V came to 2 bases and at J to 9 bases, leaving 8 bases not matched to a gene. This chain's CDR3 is CATSDSGQGWVPQHF. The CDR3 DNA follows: TGTGCCACCAGTGATTCTGGACAGGGATGGGTGCCCCAGCATTTT.

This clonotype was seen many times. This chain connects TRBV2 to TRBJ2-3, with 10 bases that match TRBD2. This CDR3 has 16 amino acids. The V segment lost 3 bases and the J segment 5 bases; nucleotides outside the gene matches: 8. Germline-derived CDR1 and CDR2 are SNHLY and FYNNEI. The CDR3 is CASSDWLAGDGDTQYF. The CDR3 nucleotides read TGTGCCAGCAGTGATTGGCTAGCGGGGGACGGAGATACGCAGTATTTT.

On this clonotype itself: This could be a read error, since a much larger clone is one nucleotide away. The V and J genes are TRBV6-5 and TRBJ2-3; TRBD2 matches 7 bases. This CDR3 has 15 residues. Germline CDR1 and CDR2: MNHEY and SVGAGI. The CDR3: CASSYRRGNTDTRYF. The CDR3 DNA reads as TGTGCCAGCAGTTATCGGCGGGGGAACACAGATACGCGGTATTTT.

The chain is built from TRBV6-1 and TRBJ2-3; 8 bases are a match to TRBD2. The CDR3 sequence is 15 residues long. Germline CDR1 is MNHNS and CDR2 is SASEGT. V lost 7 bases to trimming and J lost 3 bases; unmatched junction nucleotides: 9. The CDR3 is CASTRAGASTDTQYF. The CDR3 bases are TGTGCCAGCACACGAGCGGGGGCCTCTACAGATACGCAGTATTTT.

The CDR3 DNA reads TGTGCCAGCAGTTCCTCTGAGGTAGCGGCCGGGGAGCTGTTTTTT. It encodes CASSSSEVAAGELFF. The chain recombines TRBV2 with TRBJ2-2, with D perhaps TRBD2 (6 bases). The CDR3 consists of 15 residues. From germline, CDR1 is SNHLY and CDR2 FYNNEI. Trimming removed 5 bases at V and 6 bases at J, with 16 bases between. The full variable domain, in which reference TRBV2 and TRBJ2-2 provide the parts outside the CDR3, is EPEVTQTPSHQVTQMGQEVILRCVPISNHLYFYWYRQILGQKVEFLVSFYNNEISEKSEIFDDQFSVERPDGSNFTLKIRSTKLEDSAMYFCASSSSEVAAGELFFGEGSRLTVL.

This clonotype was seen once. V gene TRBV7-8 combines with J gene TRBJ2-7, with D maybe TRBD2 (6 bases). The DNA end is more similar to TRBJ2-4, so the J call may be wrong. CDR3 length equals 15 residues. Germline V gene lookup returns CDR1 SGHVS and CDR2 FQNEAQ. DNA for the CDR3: TGTGCCAGCAGCTTAGTTGAGGGTGGCGGGGACATTCAGTACTTC. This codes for CASSLVEGGGDIQYF.

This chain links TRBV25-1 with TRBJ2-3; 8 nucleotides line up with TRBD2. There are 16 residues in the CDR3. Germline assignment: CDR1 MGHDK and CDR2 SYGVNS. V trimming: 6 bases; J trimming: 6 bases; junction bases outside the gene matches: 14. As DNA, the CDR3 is TGTGCCAGCAGCGCACTGGGGGGAGCGGGGGAGGATACGCAGTATTTT. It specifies CASSALGGAGEDTQYF.

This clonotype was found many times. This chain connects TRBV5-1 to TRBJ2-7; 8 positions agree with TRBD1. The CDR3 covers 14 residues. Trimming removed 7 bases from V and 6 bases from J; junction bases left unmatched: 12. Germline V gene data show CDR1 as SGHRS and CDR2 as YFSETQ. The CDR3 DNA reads TGCGCCAGCCGAGACAGGGGTAGGAGTCTCGAGCAGTACTTC. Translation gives CASRDRGRSLEQYF.